This record covers a single T cell receptor (beta chain). TCRdb passed the RT-PCR reads through MiXCR, listing each CDR3 protein once. The sample yields about a million distinct CDR3 sequences, roughly 17% seen once. CDR3 length: 13 residues. The ends were cut back, 3 bases at V and 6 bases at J, with 8 bases in the middle. Germline values: CDR1 SGHAT, CDR2 FQNNGV. The record originates from a study of patients and donors after allogeneic stem cell transplantation. The chain links TRBV11-2 to TRBJ1-4; D is possibly TRBD1 (5 bases). Material: blood, either unsorted or a sorted T cell fraction (not recorded which). This TCR came from a human donor who was either an allogeneic HSCT recipient or a stem cell or donor lymphocyte infusion donor (not recorded which). It is not recorded whose cells these are; they may come from a transplant donor. The CDR3 region has the DNA TGTGCCAGCAGCTTTAGGGGTTATGAAAAACTGTTTTTT. Its translation is CASSFRGYEKLFF.